These 9 T cell receptor beta chains originate from one sample sequenced in a study of shared clonotypes between healthy human individuals. Method: immunoSEQ multiplex PCR; TCRdb's copy keeps in-frame clones and lacks some. The data show fewer than 200,000 clones, with 80% to 95% seen just once and 0.067% held by the top ten. The sample taken for sequencing was naive CD4+ T cells sorted from blood. The subset is: CD45RA+ positively selected. The receptors here all came from a woman in her 30s in good health.

The V gene is TRBV5-1, the J gene TRBJ1-1, with a weak D call TRBD1 (6 bases). The germline CDR1 and CDR2 sequences are SGHRS and YFSETQ. This CDR3 spans 14 amino acids. V lost 4 bases and J lost 0, with 10 bases in between. For the CDR3, the DNA is TGCGCCAGCAGCCGGGACATTATGAACACTGAAGCTTTCTTT. Translation: CASSRDIMNTEAFF.

J is TRBJ2-5 and V is TRBV28, with D perhaps TRBD1 (6 bases). The better agreement between TRBJ2-7 and the DNA end casts doubt on the J call. The CDR3 runs to 14 residues. Per the germline V gene, CDR1 is MDHEN and CDR2 is SYDVKM. Here the CDR3 reads CASSLQGFNYEQYF. DNA for the CDR3: TGTGCCAGCAGTCTACAGGGTTTCAACTACGAGCAGTACTTC.

J is TRBJ2-5 and V is TRBV27, with 9 bases aligning to TRBD1. The J call may be in error: the DNA end matches TRBJ2-7 better. Germline V lookup: CDR1 MNHEY, CDR2 SMNVEV (reference sequence). The CDR3 extends over 15 amino acids. This chain's CDR3 is CASSFRTGENYEQYF. The CDR3 bases are TGTGCCAGCAGTTTTAGGACAGGGGAGAATTACGAGCAGTACTTC.

This clone was seen a single time. The chain combines TRBV18 with TRBJ1-5, with 7 bases fitting TRBD1. Looked up from germline, CDR1 is KGHSH and CDR2 is LQKENI. The CDR3 sequence is 15 residues long. J was trimmed by 5 bases and V by 1 base; bases with no gene match: 5. The CDR3 region is CASSPLEGADQPQHF. CDR3 nucleotides: TGTGCCAGCTCACCACTGGAGGGGGCGGATCAGCCCCAGCATTTT.

The CDR3 sequence: CASRTRPGADYEQYF. The CDR3 nucleotides read TGCGCCAGCAGGACACGCCCAGGGGCCGACTACGAGCAGTACTTC. The rearrangement links TRBV5-1 to TRBJ2-5, with a possible D match to TRBD1 (6 bases). The DNA matches TRBJ2-7 better at its end, which makes the J call doubtful. Germline V lookup: CDR1 SGHRS, CDR2 YFSETQ. CDR3 length: 15 residues.

This chain uses TRBV28 with TRBJ1-2; D not resolved. The CDR3 is made up of 14 amino acids. Germline-derived CDR1 and CDR2 are MDHEN and SYDVKM. Trimming cost V 2 bases and J 6 bases, with 13 bases left between them. The CDR3 here is CASSLGATNDGYTF. The CDR3 DNA reads as TGTGCCAGCAGTTTAGGAGCGACAAATGATGGCTACACCTTC.

This sequence joins TRBV6-6 and TRBJ1-2, with unresolved D. Germline values: CDR1 MNHNY, CDR2 SVGAGI (reference sequence). The CDR3 covers 15 residues. The ends were cut back, 2 bases at V and 0 bases at J, with 10 bases in the middle. This CDR3 is CASSYKGSSNYGYTF. CDR3 DNA sequence: TGTGCCAGCAGTTACAAGGGCAGTTCTAACTATGGCTACACCTTC.

V usage is TRBV5-6 and J usage is TRBJ2-7; D remains unclear. The CDR3 spans 13 residues. CDR1 is SGHDT and CDR2 is YYEEEE in the germline V gene. V dropped 2 bases and J dropped 3 bases, with 9 bases sitting between them. The CDR3 region has the DNA TGTGCCAGCAGCTTACCGAGACACTACGAGCAGTACTTC. It specifies CASSLPRHYEQYF. The complete variable domain, with remaining parts taken from reference TRBV5-6 and TRBJ2-7, reads DAGVTQSPTHLIKTRGQQVTLRCSPKSGHDTVSWYQQALGQGPQFIFQYYEEEERQRGNFPDRFSGHQFPNYSSELNVNALLLGDSALYLCASSLPRHYEQYFGPGTRLTVT.

V gene TRBV5-1 combines with J gene TRBJ2-2; 7 bases match TRBD1. The CDR3 spans 18 residues. Germline CDR1 SGHRS, CDR2 YFSETQ. J lost 2 bases, V lost 0 bases, and 10 bases had no gene match. The CDR3 region has the DNA TGCGCCAGCAGCTTGGGAACAGGGGCCCTAATAAACACCGGGGAGCTGTTTTTT. Protein sequence: CASSLGTGALINTGELFF.